This T cell receptor beta chain stems from a study of blood T cell repertoires in COVID-19. Study-wide background: Specimens from acute and convalescent COVID-19 originated in the United States, Italy and Spain.

The protocol was immunoSEQ multiplex PCR, while the TCRdb copy is restricted to in-frame clones and leaves out a portion. Here the sample spans roughly 180,000 clones, approximately 88% being singletons. The V gene end was trimmed by 5 bases and the J gene end by 4 bases; junction bases not matched to a gene: 13. This CDR3 contains 16 residues. Germline V gene data show CDR1 as MDHEN and CDR2 as SYDVKM. The sequencing sample was made of peripheral blood. The rearrangement uses TRBV28 and TRBJ1-2, with TRBD1 matching over 7 bases. This receptor was taken from a woman in her 30s with acute or convalescent COVID-19. CDR3 sequence reads: CASSRPGQRLTYGYTF. Written as DNA, the CDR3 is TGTGCCAGCAGTCGGCCGGGACAGAGACTAACCTATGGCTACACCTTC.